These 21 T cell receptor beta chains originate from one sample sequenced in a study of blood T cell repertoires in COVID-19 (dated by TCRdb to about 2020). Libraries were made using the immunoSEQ multiplex PCR assay. TCRdb took over this immuneACCESS table, retaining in-frame rearrangements with V and J assigned. Such tables are incomplete; in checked studies, under half of the missing clones stem from an unresolved V gene, and the remainder is unexplained. A total of about 360,000 clones appear in this sample, roughly 77% of them only once. The ten most abundant clones make up 1.1% of the sample. Sequencing input: peripheral blood. These receptors originate from a human donor with acute or convalescent COVID-19. The donor label of this sample is uncertain.

The rearrangement joins TRBV28 to TRBJ1-4; D might be TRBD1 (6 bases). Trimming took 9 bases from V and 0 from J, leaving 20 bases between them. The CDR3 loop spans 17 amino acids. Germline assignment: CDR1 MDHEN and CDR2 SYDVKM. The CDR3 loop is CASTLAGGLATNEKLFF. The CDR3 coding sequence is TGTGCCAGTACCCTCGCGGGGGGCCTTGCAACTAATGAAAAACTGTTTTTT.

The V and J genes are TRBV19 and TRBJ2-7; no definite D call. V lost 2 bases and J lost 6, with 14 bases in between. Germline CDR1 LNHDA, CDR2 SQIVND (reference sequence). The CDR3 loop spans 14 amino acids. The CDR3 here is CASSINEWSTEQYF. Written as DNA, the CDR3 is TGTGCCAGTAGTATAAATGAGTGGAGCACCGAGCAGTACTTC.

The gene calls are TRBV18 and TRBJ2-7; D may be TRBD1 (6 bases). The CDR3 has 13 amino acids. Germline V gives CDR1 KGHSH, CDR2 LQKENI. Trimming pared 3 bases from V and 2 bases from J, leaving 8 bases between. CDR3 nucleotides: TGTGCCAGCTCACCGACAGGCCCCTACGAGCAGTACTTC. It translates to CASSPTGPYEQYF.

V usage is TRBV7-9 and J usage is TRBJ1-2; D is ambiguous. V was clipped by 4 bases and J by 8 bases, with 11 bases between them. The CDR3 covers 12 residues. The germline V gene encodes CDR1 SEHNR and CDR2 FQNEAQ (reference sequence). In nucleotides, the CDR3 is TGTGCCAGCAGCTCGCGACTGGAAGGCTACACCTTC. This codes for CASSSRLEGYTF. Combining the CDR3 with reference TRBV7-9 and TRBJ1-2 gives the whole variable domain DTGVSQNPRHKITKRGQNVTFRCDPISEHNRLYWYRQTLGQGPEFLTYFQNEAQLEKSRLLSDRFSAERPKGSFSTLEIQRTEQGDSAMYLCASSSRLEGYTFGSGTRLTVV.

This clone was seen only a few times. The chain links TRBV6-5 to TRBJ1-5; tentative D call: TRBD1 (5 bases). The germline V gene encodes CDR1 MNHEY and CDR2 SVGAGI. V was shortened by 6 bases and J by 5 bases, with 11 bases between the two germline ends. The CDR3 is 13 residues long. The CDR3 is CASRSEGDQPQHF. DNA of the CDR3: TGTGCCAGCAGATCGGAAGGGGATCAGCCCCAGCATTTT.

The V gene is TRBV13, the J gene TRBJ1-2; 9 bases line up with TRBD1. V was pared by 5 bases and J by 2 bases, with 3 bases of the junction left unmatched. This CDR3 region has 14 residues. Germline V CDR1 and CDR2: PRHDT, FYEKMQ (reference sequence). CDR3 region: CASSIGTGNYGYTF. The CDR3 nucleotides read TGTGCCAGCAGCATCGGGACAGGGAACTATGGCTACACCTTC.

This clone was detected only once. The J gene is TRBJ1-2, the V gene TRBV19, with D hard to call. Trimming shortened V by 7 bases and J by 10 bases, and 19 bases separated the two germline ends. Germline CDR1 LNHDA, CDR2 SQIVND (reference sequence). The CDR3 has 13 residues. The CDR3 region has the DNA TGTGCCAGTAAAGAGGCAAACTCGGAGTTCTACACCTTC. Protein product: CASKEANSEFYTF.

This clone was counted only a few times. The genes are TRBV30 and TRBJ1-6, with no clear D. V gave up 2 bases and J gave up 6 bases, with 14 bases separating them. Germline V gene sequence: CDR1 GTSNPN, CDR2 SVGIG (reference sequence). The length of the CDR3 is 15 residues. The CDR3 reads CAWSLAGIANSPLHF. The CDR3 DNA reads TGTGCCTGGAGTCTAGCTGGGATCGCTAATTCACCCCTCCACTTT.

Concerning this clone itself: Other nucleotide sequences from this sample produce the same CDR3. CDR3 nucleotides: TGTGCCAGCAGCGCTACCTACGAGCAGTACTTC. This sequence encodes CASSATYEQYF. The rearrangement uses TRBV2 and TRBJ2-7; no clear D. This CDR3 spans 11 amino acids. The germline V gene encodes CDR1 SNHLY and CDR2 FYNNEI. Trimming left V 6 bases short and J 2 bases short, with 5 bases between.

Comment on this clone: The sample contains more than one DNA sequence encoding this CDR3. CDR3 protein: CASSEYRNTEAFF. In nucleotides, the CDR3 is TGTGCCAGCAGTGAGTACAGGAACACTGAAGCTTTCTTT. V usage is TRBV6-1 and J usage is TRBJ1-1; no definite D call. V dropped 3 bases and J dropped 1 base, with 6 bases sitting between them. The germline gives CDR1 MNHNS, CDR2 SASEGT. The CDR3 totals 13 residues.

V usage is TRBV27 and J usage is TRBJ2-3; weak D call: TRBD1 (5 bases). The germline V gene encodes CDR1 MNHEY and CDR2 SMNVEV (reference sequence). The length of the CDR3 is 14 residues. V was cut by 5 bases and J by 0 bases, with 9 bases left in between. The CDR3 protein is CASSRTPSTDTQYF. The CDR3 DNA sequence: TGTGCCAGCAGTCGGACACCTAGCACAGATACGCAGTATTTT.

The rearrangement links TRBV30 to TRBJ1-1; 8 bases agree with TRBD1. After removal of 6 bases from V and 2 bases from J, the junction contained 8 bases not matched to a gene. Per germline, CDR1 GTSNPN and CDR2 SVGIG (reference sequence). This CDR3 is built from 14 residues. CDR3 nucleotide sequence: TGTGCCTGCTACAGGGGGAGGATAAACACTGAAGCTTTCTTT. It translates to CACYRGRINTEAFF.

The rearrangement links TRBV5-1 to TRBJ1-1, with TRBD1 matching over 7 bases. With 0 bases clipped from V and 1 base from J, the junction kept 6 bases outside the gene matches. CDR1 is SGHRS, CDR2 YFSETQ, per germline. This CDR3 comprises 16 residues. CDR3 sequence (DNA): TGCGCCAGCAGCTTGGGACAGGGTGGAGGGAACACTGAAGCTTTCTTT. Protein product: CASSLGQGGGNTEAFF. The complete variable domain, with remaining parts taken from reference TRBV5-1 and TRBJ1-1, reads KAGVTQTPRYLIKTRGQQVTLSCSPISGHRSVSWYQQTPGQGLQFLFEYFSETQRNKGNFPGRFSGRQFSNSRSEMNVSTLELGDSALYLCASSLGQGGGNTEAFFGQGTRLTVV.

This clone was observed a single time. This chain uses TRBV7-7 with TRBJ2-1; 14 positions agree with TRBD2. There are 15 residues in the CDR3. Germline CDR1 is SSHAT and CDR2 is FNYEAQ (reference sequence). The ends lost 6 bases at V and 9 bases at J; junction bases unmatched: 7. CDR3 loop: CASSPGTSGSFEQFF. The DNA for the CDR3 is TGTGCCAGCAGTCCCGGGACTAGCGGGAGCTTTGAGCAGTTCTTC.

The chain couples TRBV28 to TRBJ2-7; D not resolved. CDR1 and CDR2 from the germline V gene are MDHEN and SYDVKM. CDR3 length: 15 amino acids. V gave up 7 bases and J gave up 4 bases, with 20 bases separating them. The CDR3 here is CASTQLGLLAYEQYF. DNA for the CDR3: TGTGCCAGCACCCAATTGGGCCTACTCGCTTACGAGCAGTACTTC. The full variable domain, with the rest looked up from reference TRBV28 and TRBJ2-7, is DVKVTQSSRYLVKRTGEKVFLECVQDMDHENMFWYRQDPGLGLRLIYFSYDVKMKEKGDIPEGYSVSREKKERFSLILESASTNQTSMYLCASTQLGLLAYEQYFGPGTRLTVT.

This chain uses TRBV18 with TRBJ1-2; a weak D match, TRBD1 (6 bases). This CDR3 region has 16 residues. Germline V gene data show CDR1 as KGHSH and CDR2 as LQKENI. Trimming removed 2 bases from V and 2 bases from J, with 15 bases in between. DNA for the CDR3: TGTGCCAGCTCACCATATAGGACAGACTTCAACTATGGCTACACCTTC. Protein product: CASSPYRTDFNYGYTF.

V usage is TRBV5-1 and J usage is TRBJ2-5; D call uncertain. CDR1 is SGHRS, CDR2 YFSETQ, per germline. The CDR3 runs to 15 residues. The ends were cut back, 2 bases at V and 5 bases at J, with 16 bases in the middle. The CDR3 coding sequence is TGCGCCAGCAGCTTAGCCTCCGGGTTTTCGGAGACCCAGTACTTC. This encodes CASSLASGFSETQYF.

The V call is TRBV6-4, the J call TRBJ2-7; 15 bases agree with TRBD2. Germline loops: CDR1 MRHNA, CDR2 SNTAGT. Unmatched junction bases numbered 14, after V lost 8 bases and J lost 3 bases. The CDR3 has 18 residues. The CDR3 loop reads CASGTSGGKSNPNYEQYF. CDR3 in DNA: TGTGCCAGCGGGACTAGCGGGGGGAAATCCAACCCCAACTACGAGCAGTACTTC.

This clone was detected only a few times. V and J are TRBV6-1 and TRBJ1-4; 11 nucleotides align to TRBD1. V trimming: 3 bases; J trimming: 7 bases; junction bases outside the gene matches: 4. Germline V gene lookup returns CDR1 MNHNS and CDR2 SASEGT. The CDR3 is 15 residues long. The CDR3 DNA reads as TGTGCCAGCAGTGACCGGACAGGGGGCGCTGAAAAACTGTTTTTT. This sequence encodes CASSDRTGGAEKLFF.

The gene calls are TRBV29-1 and TRBJ1-4; a weak D match, TRBD1 (5 bases). CDR3 length equals 14 residues. Germline loops: CDR1 SQVTM, CDR2 ANQGSEA. Trimming removed 5 bases from V and 3 bases from J, with 13 bases in between. In nucleotides, the CDR3 is TGCAGCGTTTCAGGGAGGACGGCTAATGAAAAACTGTTTTTT. Its protein product is CSVSGRTANEKLFF.

The chain combines TRBV30 with TRBJ1-3; D unclear. The ends were cut back, 0 bases at V and 14 bases at J, with 11 bases in the middle. The CDR3 has 11 residues. The V gene's germline CDR1 is GTSNPN and CDR2 SVGIG (reference sequence). CDR3 DNA sequence: TGTGCCTGGAGTGTAAAACCGGGGTTATATTTT. Encoded protein: CAWSVKPGLYF. The variable domain in full, completed from reference TRBV30 and TRBJ1-3, reads SQTIHQWPATLVQPVGSPLSLECTVEGTSNPNLYWYRQAAGRGLQLLFYSVGIGQISSEVPQNLSASRPQDRQFILSSKKLLLSDSGFYLCAWSVKPGLYFGEGSWLTVV.